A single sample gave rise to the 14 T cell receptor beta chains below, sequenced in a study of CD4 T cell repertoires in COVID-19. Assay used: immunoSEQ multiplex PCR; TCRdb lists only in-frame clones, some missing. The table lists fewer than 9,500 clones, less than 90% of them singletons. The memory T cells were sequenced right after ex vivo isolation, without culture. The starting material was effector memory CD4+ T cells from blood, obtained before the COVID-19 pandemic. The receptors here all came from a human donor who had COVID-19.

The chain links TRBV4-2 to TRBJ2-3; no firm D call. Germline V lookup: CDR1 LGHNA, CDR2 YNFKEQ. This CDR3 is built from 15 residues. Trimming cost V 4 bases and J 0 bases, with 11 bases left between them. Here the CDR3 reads CASSPSYPSTDTQYF. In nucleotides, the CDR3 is TGTGCCAGCAGCCCTTCCTACCCTAGCACAGATACGCAGTATTTT.

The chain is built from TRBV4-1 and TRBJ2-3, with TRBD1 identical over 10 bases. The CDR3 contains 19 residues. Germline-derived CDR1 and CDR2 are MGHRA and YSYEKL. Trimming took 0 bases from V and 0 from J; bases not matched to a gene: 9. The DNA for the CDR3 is TGCGCCAGCAGCCAAGACCGGGACAGGGGCGACCCTAGCACAGATACGCAGTATTTT. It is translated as CASSQDRDRGDPSTDTQYF.

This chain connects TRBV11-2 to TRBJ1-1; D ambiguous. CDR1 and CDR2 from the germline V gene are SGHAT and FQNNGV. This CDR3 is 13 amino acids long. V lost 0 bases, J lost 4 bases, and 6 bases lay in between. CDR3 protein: CASSLDSVTEAFF. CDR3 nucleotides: TGTGCCAGCAGCTTAGACAGCGTCACTGAAGCTTTCTTT.

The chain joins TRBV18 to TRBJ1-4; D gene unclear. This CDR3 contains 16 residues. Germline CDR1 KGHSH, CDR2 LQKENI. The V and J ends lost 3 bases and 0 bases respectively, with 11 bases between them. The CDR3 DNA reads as TGTGCCAGCTCACCGAGGGCGTTGGCAACTAATGAAAAACTGTTTTTT. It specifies CASSPRALATNEKLFF.

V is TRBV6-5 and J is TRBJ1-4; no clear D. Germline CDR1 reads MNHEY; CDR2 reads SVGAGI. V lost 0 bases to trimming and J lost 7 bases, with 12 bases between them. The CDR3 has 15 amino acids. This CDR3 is CASSYSTGVGEKLFF. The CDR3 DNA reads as TGTGCCAGCAGTTACTCGACCGGGGTTGGTGAAAAACTGTTTTTT.

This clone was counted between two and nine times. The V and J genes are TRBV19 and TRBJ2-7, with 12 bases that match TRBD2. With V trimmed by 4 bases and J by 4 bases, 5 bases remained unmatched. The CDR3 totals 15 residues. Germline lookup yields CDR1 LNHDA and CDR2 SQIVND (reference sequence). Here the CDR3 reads CASSRGLAGSYEQYF. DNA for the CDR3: TGTGCCAGTAGTAGAGGACTAGCGGGGAGTTACGAGCAGTACTTC.

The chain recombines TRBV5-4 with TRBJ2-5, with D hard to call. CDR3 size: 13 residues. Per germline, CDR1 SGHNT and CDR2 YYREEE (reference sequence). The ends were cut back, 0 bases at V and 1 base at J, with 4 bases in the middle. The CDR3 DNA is TGTGCCAGCAGCTTGGCCCTCCAAGAGACCCAGTACTTC. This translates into CASSLALQETQYF.

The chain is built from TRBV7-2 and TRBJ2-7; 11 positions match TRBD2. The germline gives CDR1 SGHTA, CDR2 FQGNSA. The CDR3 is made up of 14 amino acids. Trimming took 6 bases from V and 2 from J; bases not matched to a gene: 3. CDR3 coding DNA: TGTGCCAGCAGTATAGCGGGAGGGCCCTACGAGCAGTACTTC. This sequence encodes CASSIAGGPYEQYF.

The CDR3 sequence: CASLQGNTEAFF. CDR3 DNA sequence: TGTGCCAGCCTACAGGGGAACACTGAAGCTTTCTTT. The V and J genes are TRBV6-5 and TRBJ1-1; D perhaps matches TRBD1 (6 bases). Deletions cut 8 bases from V and 1 base from J, with 8 bases between. This CDR3 has 12 residues. Per germline, CDR1 MNHEY and CDR2 SVGAGI.

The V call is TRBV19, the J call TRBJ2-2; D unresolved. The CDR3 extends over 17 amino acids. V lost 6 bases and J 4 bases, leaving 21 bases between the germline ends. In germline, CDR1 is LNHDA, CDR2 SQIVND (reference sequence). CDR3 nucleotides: TGTGCCAGTAGCGTAGGATGGCAGAATCGACTCACCGGGGAGCTGTTTTTT. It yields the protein CASSVGWQNRLTGELFF. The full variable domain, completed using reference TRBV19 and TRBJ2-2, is DGGITQSPKYLFRKEGQNVTLSCEQNLNHDAMYWYRQDPGQGLRLIYYSQIVNDFQKGDIAEGYSVSREKKESFPLTVTSAQKNPTAFYLCASSVGWQNRLTGELFFGEGSRLTVL.

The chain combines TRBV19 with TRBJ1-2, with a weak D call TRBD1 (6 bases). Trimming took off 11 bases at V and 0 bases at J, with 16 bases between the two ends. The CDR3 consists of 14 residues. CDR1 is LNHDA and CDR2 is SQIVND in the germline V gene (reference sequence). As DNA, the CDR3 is TGTGCCGCGGGGGGGGCGCGGACTAACTATGGCTACACCTTC. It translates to CAAGGARTNYGYTF. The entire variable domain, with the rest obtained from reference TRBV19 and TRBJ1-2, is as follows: DGGITQSPKYLFRKEGQNVTLSCEQNLNHDAMYWYRQDPGQGLRLIYYSQIVNDFQKGDIAEGYSVSREKKESFPLTVTSAQKNPTAFYLCAAGGARTNYGYTFGSGTRLTVV.

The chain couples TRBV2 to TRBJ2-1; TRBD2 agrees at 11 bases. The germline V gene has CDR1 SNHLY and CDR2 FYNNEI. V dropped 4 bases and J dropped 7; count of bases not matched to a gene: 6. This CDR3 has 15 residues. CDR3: CASSGWLAGGNEQFF. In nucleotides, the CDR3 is TGTGCCAGCAGTGGGTGGCTAGCGGGGGGTAATGAGCAGTTCTTC.

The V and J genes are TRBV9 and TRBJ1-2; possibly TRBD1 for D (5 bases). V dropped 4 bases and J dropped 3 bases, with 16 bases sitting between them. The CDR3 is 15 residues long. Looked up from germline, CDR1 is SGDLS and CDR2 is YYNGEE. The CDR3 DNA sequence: TGTGCCAGCAGCCCTCGGGGAGGGGTGGACTATGGCTACACCTTC. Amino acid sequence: CASSPRGGVDYGYTF.

CDR3 nucleotides: TGTGCCAGCTCACTGCGACAGGGGTCGACGACGAACACTGAAGCTTTCTTT. Amino acid sequence: CASSLRQGSTTNTEAFF. V is TRBV18 and J is TRBJ1-1, with 8 bases matching TRBD1. V dropped 4 bases and J dropped 1; count of bases not matched to a gene: 11. The CDR3 covers 17 residues. Germline-derived CDR1 and CDR2 are KGHSH and LQKENI.